This T cell receptor (beta chain) was observed in a study of blood T cell repertoires in COVID-19. Study details: Samples of COVID-19 (acute and convalescent) were obtained from the United States, Italy and Spain. Sources were T cells, B-cell-depleted T cells, or PBMCs; the material itself was cDNA or gDNA.

The germline gives CDR1 LNHDA, CDR2 SQIVND (reference sequence). Trimming took 9 bases from V and 5 from J; bases not matched to a gene: 7. The CDR3 sequence is 13 residues long. In the authors' workflow: Estimates of nucleated cell counts were drawn from the amplification of reference gene primers. Assay used: immunoSEQ multiplex PCR; TCRdb lists only in-frame clones, some missing. That table supplies the V and J calls and clone size; D and trimming were determined from the DNA. The sample includes over 90,000 clones, approximately 84% of them seen just once. Sequenced sample: peripheral blood. This receptor was taken from a human donor in a cohort sampled during active COVID-19. The V and J genes are TRBV19 and TRBJ1-5, with TRBD1 matching over 7 bases. In DNA, the CDR3 is TGTGCCAGCGTGGGACAGACTTATCAGCCCCAGCATTTT. Translated, it gives CASVGQTYQPQHF.